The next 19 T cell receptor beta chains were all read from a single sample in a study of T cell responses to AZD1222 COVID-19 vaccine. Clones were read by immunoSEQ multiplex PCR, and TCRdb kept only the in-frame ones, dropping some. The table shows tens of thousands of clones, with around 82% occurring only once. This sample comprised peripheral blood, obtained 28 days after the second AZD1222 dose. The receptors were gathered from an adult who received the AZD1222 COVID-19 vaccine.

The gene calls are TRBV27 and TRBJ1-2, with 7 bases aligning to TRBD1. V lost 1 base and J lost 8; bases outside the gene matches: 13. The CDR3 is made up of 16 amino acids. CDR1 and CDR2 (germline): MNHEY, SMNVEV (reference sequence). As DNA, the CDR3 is TGTGCCAGCAGTTTATTAACCGGGACAGATGGATGGGGCTACACCTTC. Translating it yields CASSLLTGTDGWGYTF.

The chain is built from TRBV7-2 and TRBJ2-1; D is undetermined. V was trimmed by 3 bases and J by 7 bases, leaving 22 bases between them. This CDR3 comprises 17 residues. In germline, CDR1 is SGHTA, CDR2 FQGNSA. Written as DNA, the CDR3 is TGTGCCAGCAGCTTTCTCCAATCCGGACCGATAGGGAATGAGCAGTTCTTC. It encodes CASSFLQSGPIGNEQFF.

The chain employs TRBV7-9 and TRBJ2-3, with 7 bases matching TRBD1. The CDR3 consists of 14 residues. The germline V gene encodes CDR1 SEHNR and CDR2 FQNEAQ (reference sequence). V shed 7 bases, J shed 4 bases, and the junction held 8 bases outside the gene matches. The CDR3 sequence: CASIEGAAADTQYF. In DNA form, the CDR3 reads TGTGCCAGCATAGAGGGGGCCGCCGCAGATACGCAGTATTTT.

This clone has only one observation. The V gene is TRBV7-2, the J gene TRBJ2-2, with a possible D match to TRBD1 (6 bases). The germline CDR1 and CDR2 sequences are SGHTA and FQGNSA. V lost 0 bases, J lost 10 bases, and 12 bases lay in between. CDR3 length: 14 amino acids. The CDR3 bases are TGTGCCAGCAGCTTAGCGGGCCAGGGGAAGGAGCTGTTTTTT. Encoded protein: CASSLAGQGKELFF.

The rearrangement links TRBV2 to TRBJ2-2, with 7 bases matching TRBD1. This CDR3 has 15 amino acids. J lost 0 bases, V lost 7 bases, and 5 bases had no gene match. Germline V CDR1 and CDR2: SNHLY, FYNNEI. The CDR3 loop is CASKRQGPNTGELFF. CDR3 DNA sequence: TGTGCCAGCAAGAGACAGGGACCGAACACCGGGGAGCTGTTTTTT.

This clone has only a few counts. The DNA of the CDR3 is TGCGCCAGCACTTCGACTAGTTCCCCCTACGAGCAGTACTTC. Residues: CASTSTSSPYEQYF. This chain joins TRBV5-1 and TRBJ2-7; a possible D gene is TRBD2 (6 bases). V lost 6 bases and J 2 bases, leaving 15 bases between the germline ends. Germline-derived CDR1 and CDR2 are SGHRS and YFSETQ. The CDR3 contains 14 residues.

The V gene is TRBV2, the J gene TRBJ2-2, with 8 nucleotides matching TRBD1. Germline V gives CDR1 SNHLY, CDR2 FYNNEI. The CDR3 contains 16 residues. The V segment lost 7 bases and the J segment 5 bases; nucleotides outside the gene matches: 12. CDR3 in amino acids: CASMGQGALGTGELFF. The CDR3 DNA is TGTGCCAGCATGGGGCAGGGGGCGCTCGGGACCGGGGAGCTGTTTTTT. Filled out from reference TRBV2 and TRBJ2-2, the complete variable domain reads EPEVTQTPSHQVTQMGQEVILRCVPISNHLYFYWYRQILGQKVEFLVSFYNNEISEKSEIFDDQFSVERPDGSNFTLKIRSTKLEDSAMYFCASMGQGALGTGELFFGEGSRLTVL.

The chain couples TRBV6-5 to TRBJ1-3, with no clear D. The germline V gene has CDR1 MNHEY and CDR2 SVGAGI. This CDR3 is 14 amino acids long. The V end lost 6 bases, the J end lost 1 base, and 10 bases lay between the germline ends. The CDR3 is CASSPAGSGNTIYF. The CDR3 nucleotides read TGTGCCAGCAGCCCGGCTGGGTCTGGAAACACCATATATTTT.

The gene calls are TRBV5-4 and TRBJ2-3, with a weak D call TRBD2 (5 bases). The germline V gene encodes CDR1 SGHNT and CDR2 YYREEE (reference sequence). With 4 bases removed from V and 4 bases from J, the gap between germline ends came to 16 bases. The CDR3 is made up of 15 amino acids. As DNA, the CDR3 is TGTGCCAGCAGCAGTGGGGAGCAACCTCCAGATACGCAGTATTTT. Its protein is CASSSGEQPPDTQYF.

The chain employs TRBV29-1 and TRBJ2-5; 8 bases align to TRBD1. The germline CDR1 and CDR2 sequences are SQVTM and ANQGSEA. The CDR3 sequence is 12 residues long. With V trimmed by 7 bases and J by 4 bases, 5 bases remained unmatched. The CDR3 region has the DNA TGCAGCGGACAGGGGACCGGAGAGACCCAGTACTTC. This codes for CSGQGTGETQYF.

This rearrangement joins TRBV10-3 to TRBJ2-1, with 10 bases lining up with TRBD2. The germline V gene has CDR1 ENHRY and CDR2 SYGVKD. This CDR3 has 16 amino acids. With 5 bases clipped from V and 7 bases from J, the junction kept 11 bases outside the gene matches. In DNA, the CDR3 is TGTGCCATCAGTTCCAGAGCGGGAGGGCCCGGGAATGAGCAGTTCTTC. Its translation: CAISSRAGGPGNEQFF.

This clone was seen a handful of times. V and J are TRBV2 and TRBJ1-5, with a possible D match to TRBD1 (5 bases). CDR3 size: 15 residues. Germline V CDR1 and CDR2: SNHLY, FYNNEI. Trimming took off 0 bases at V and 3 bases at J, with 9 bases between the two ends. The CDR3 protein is CASSEASDTNQPQHF. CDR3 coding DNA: TGTGCCAGCAGTGAAGCTTCGGACACCAATCAGCCCCAGCATTTT.

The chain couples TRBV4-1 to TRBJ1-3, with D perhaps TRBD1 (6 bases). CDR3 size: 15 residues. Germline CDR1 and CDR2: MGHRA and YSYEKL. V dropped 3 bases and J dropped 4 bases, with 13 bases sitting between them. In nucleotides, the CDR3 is TGCGCCAGCAGCCAGACGGAGGGGGTAGGAAACACCATATATTTT. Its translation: CASSQTEGVGNTIYF.

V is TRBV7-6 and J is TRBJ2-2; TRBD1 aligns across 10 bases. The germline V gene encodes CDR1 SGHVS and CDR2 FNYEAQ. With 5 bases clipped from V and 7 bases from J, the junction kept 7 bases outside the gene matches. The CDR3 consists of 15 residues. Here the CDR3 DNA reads TGTGCCAGCAGCCGAGGACAGGGGGGGATCGGGGAGCTGTTTTTT. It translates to CASSRGQGGIGELFF.

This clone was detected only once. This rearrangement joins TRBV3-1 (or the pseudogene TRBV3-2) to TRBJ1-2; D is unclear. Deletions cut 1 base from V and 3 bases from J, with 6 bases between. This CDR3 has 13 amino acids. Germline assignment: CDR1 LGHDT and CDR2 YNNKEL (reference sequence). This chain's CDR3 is CASSQGTDYGYTF. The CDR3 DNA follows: TGTGCCAGCAGCCAAGGCACCGACTATGGCTACACCTTC.

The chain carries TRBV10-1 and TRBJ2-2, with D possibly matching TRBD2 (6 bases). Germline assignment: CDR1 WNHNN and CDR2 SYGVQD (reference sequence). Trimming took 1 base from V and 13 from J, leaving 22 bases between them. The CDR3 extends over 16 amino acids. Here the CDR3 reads CASSEWSGVDLSRLFF. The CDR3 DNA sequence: TGCGCCAGCAGTGAGTGGTCGGGGGTGGACCTCAGCAGGCTGTTTTTT.

The CDR3 sequence: CSVVKYGNTIYF. The CDR3, as DNA: TGCAGCGTTGTCAAATATGGAAACACCATATATTTT. The chain links TRBV29-1 to TRBJ1-3, with D unresolved. Trimming removed 4 bases from V and 3 bases from J, with 7 bases in between. CDR1 and CDR2 from the germline V gene are SQVTM and ANQGSEA. The CDR3 is 12 residues long.

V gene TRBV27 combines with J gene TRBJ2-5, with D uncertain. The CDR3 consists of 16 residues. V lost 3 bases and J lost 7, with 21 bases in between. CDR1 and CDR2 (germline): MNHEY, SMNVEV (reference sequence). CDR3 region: CASSFLPPVLVGTQYF. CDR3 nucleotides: TGTGCCAGCAGTTTCCTACCCCCTGTCCTCGTGGGGACCCAGTACTTC.

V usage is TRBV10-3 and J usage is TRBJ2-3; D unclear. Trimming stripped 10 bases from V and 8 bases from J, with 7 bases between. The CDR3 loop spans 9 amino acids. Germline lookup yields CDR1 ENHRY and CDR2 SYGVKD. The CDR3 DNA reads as TGTGCCACCTCGATTACGCAGTATTTT. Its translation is CATSITQYF.